These 23 T cell receptor beta chains originate from one sample sequenced in a study of blood T cells in healthy people across ages. With a J-beta primer mix and a sample-barcoded 5' primer, a second PCR ran 7 to 11 cycles. TCRdb fed the 5' RACE reads into MiXCR, producing one record per CDR3 protein. This sample carries roughly 1,800,000 distinct CDR3 sequences, about 50% of them seen once, and the ten largest clones take over 2%. Sequencing was performed on blood. The receptors derive from a woman aged 40 to 50 in good health.

This clonotype was seen just once. V gene TRBV6-2 or TRBV6-3 combines with J gene TRBJ1-2; 9 bases align to TRBD1. With 5 bases clipped from V and 6 bases from J, the junction kept 13 bases outside the gene matches. CDR1 and CDR2 from the germline V gene are MNHEY and SVGEGT. The CDR3 contains 16 residues. CDR3: CASSGPAGTGNDGYTF. The CDR3 DNA reads TGTGCCAGCAGTGGTCCCGCCGGGACAGGGAATGATGGCTACACCTTC.

Details on this clonotype: The junction differs from germline at one of its ends, possibly a read error. J is TRBJ2-3 and V is TRBV9; no reliable D call. The CDR3 sequence is 15 residues long. CDR1 SGDLS and CDR2 YYNGEE come from the germline V gene. DNA of the CDR3: TGTGCCAGCAGCGTAGTGGACCTAAGCACAGATGCGCAGTATTTT. This encodes CASSVVDLSTDAQYF.

The V gene is TRBV7-9, the J gene TRBJ1-2; unclear D gene. Germline CDR1 and CDR2: SEHNR and FQNEAQ (reference sequence). V lost 2 bases and J 8 bases, leaving 18 bases between the germline ends. CDR3 length: 15 amino acids. The CDR3 spells CASSLQERDLGGYTF. CDR3 in DNA: TGTGCCAGCAGCTTACAAGAGAGGGATTTAGGAGGCTACACCTTC.

This chain connects TRBV12-3 or TRBV12-4 to TRBJ1-2; 7 bases align to TRBD1. Losses at the gene ends were 4 bases for V and 0 bases for J; bases not matched to a gene: 2. The CDR3 is 14 amino acids. The CDR3 loop reads CASSWDRSNYGYTF. The CDR3 DNA sequence: TGTGCCAGCAGTTGGGACAGATCTAACTATGGCTACACCTTC.

This clonotype has more than one count but fewer than ten. The V and J genes are TRBV27 and TRBJ2-5, with 11 bases aligning to TRBD2. J gave up 4 bases and V 6 bases, and 7 bases lay outside the gene matches. Germline V gene lookup returns CDR1 MNHEY and CDR2 SMNVEV (reference sequence). The CDR3 sequence is 15 residues long. CDR3 sequence reads: CASSHALAGGETQYF. In nucleotides, the CDR3 is TGTGCCAGCAGCCATGCCCTAGCGGGGGGAGAGACCCAGTACTTC.

This clonotype was detected only a few times. The gene calls are TRBV20-1 and TRBJ2-4; 10 bases are shared with TRBD2. The junction had 14 bases not matched to a gene; V was cut back by 0 bases and J by 3 bases. CDR3 length equals 19 residues. In germline, CDR1 is DFQATT, CDR2 SNEGSKA (reference sequence). The CDR3 DNA reads as TGCAGTGCTAGAGACCCCGGGGCTAGCGGGGGCGTCGTCAAAAACATTCAGTACTTC. It encodes CSARDPGASGGVVKNIQYF.

The V gene is TRBV6-2 or TRBV6-3, the J gene TRBJ2-3; TRBD2 matches at 11 bases. The trim removed 5 bases at V and 5 bases at J, leaving 12 bases unmatched. This CDR3 spans 17 amino acids. Germline V gene sequence: CDR1 MNHEY, CDR2 SVGEGT. The CDR3 bases are TGTGCCAGCAGTAATAGCGGGGGGGCCGTGCTGCGAGATACGCAGTATTTT. It specifies CASSNSGGAVLRDTQYF.

In this sample, this clonotype turned up a few times. V gene TRBV7-2 combines with J gene TRBJ1-4, with D perhaps TRBD1 (6 bases). Germline CDR1 SGHTA, CDR2 FQGNSA. This CDR3 contains 13 residues. The V gene lost 1 base and the J gene lost 12 bases, with 12 bases spanning the gap. DNA for the CDR3: TGTGCCAGCAGCTTAGAGGCAGGGGCAGAACTGTTTTTT. This codes for CASSLEAGAELFF. Supplemented by reference TRBV7-2 and TRBJ1-4, the full variable domain reads GAGVSQSPSNKVTEKGKDVELRCDPISGHTALYWYRQSLGQGLEFLIYFQGNSAPDKSGLPSDRFSAERTGGSVSTLTIQRTQQEDSAVYLCASSLEAGAELFFGSGTQLSVL.

V usage is TRBV20-1 and J usage is TRBJ2-1; D may be TRBD1 or TRBD2 (5 bases each). The DNA end lines up better with TRBJ2-7; the J call may be wrong. Looked up from germline, CDR1 is DFQATT and CDR2 is SNEGSKA (reference sequence). This CDR3 is 15 amino acids long. The DNA for the CDR3 is TGCAGTGCTGACCTACTAGGGGCGTCCTACAATGAGCAGTACTTC. Its translation is CSADLLGASYNEQYF.

This chain joins TRBV29-1 and TRBJ2-7; D is ambiguous. The CDR3 loop spans 11 amino acids. Trimming removed 2 bases from V and 4 bases from J, with 6 bases in between. Per the germline V gene, CDR1 is SQVTM and CDR2 is ANQGSEA. The CDR3 is CSVEKGYEQYF. CDR3 nucleotide sequence: TGCAGCGTTGAAAAAGGATACGAGCAGTACTTC.

J is TRBJ2-5 and V is TRBV2; D uncertain. The CDR3 sequence is 15 residues long. CDR1 SNHLY and CDR2 FYNNEI come from the germline V gene. The V end was cut by 1 base, the J end by 2 bases, with 11 bases between. In DNA, the CDR3 is TGTGCCAGCAGTGAAGGGCTTCCCTTACAAGAGACCCAGTACTTC. Amino acid sequence: CASSEGLPLQETQYF. The entire variable domain, with the rest obtained from reference TRBV2 and TRBJ2-5, is as follows: EPEVTQTPSHQVTQMGQEVILRCVPISNHLYFYWYRQILGQKVEFLVSFYNNEISEKSEIFDDQFSVERPDGSNFTLKIRSTKLEDSAMYFCASSEGLPLQETQYFGPGTRLLVL.

The J gene is TRBJ2-3, the V gene TRBV7-2, with 8 nucleotides matching TRBD2. J lost 2 bases, V lost 3 bases, and 10 bases had no gene match. From germline, CDR1 is SGHTA and CDR2 FQGNSA. This CDR3 region has 17 residues. In DNA form, the CDR3 reads TGTGCCAGCAGCTTTAGGCTGGGCGGGGGGTTCACAGATACGCAGTATTTT. Protein: CASSFRLGGGFTDTQYF.

For this clonotype: At one boundary the junction diverges from the germline segment, which might be a read error. V gene TRBV7-8 combines with J gene TRBJ1-2; D is unclear. This CDR3 is 13 amino acids long. CDR1 SGHVS and CDR2 FQNEAQ come from the germline V gene. In DNA, the CDR3 is TGTACCAGCAGCTTAGCCGGAATCTTGGGCTACACCTTC. Its protein product is CTSSLAGILGYTF. Variable domain in full (rest from reference TRBV7-8 and TRBJ1-2): GAGVSQSPRYKVAKRGQDVALRCDPISGHVSLFWYQQALGQGPEFLTYFQNEAQLDKSGLPSDRFFAERPEGSVSTLKIQRTQQEDSAVYLCTSSLAGILGYTFGSGTRLTVV.

V and J are TRBV6-5 and TRBJ2-7; TRBD1 matches 7 bases. The V segment lost 2 bases and the J segment 4 bases; nucleotides outside the gene matches: 11. The CDR3 spans 16 residues. Germline V gene data show CDR1 as MNHEY and CDR2 as SVGAGI. CDR3 residues: CASSYRQGRGWYEQYF. In nucleotides, the CDR3 is TGTGCCAGCAGTTACCGACAGGGCAGAGGGTGGTACGAGCAGTACTTC.

There are a few counts of this clonotype. This chain links TRBV20-1 with TRBJ2-6; D is possibly TRBD1 (5 bases). This CDR3 comprises 17 residues. The germline CDR1 and CDR2 sequences are DFQATT and SNEGSKA (reference sequence). The V end lost 6 bases, the J end lost 0 bases, and 18 bases lay between the germline ends. The CDR3 is CSARGIGNPSGANVLTF. CDR3 nucleotides: TGCAGTGCAAGGGGCATAGGAAACCCCTCTGGGGCCAACGTCCTGACTTTC.

This chain connects TRBV29-1 to TRBJ1-2; D possibly corresponds to TRBD1 (5 bases). Germline V lookup: CDR1 SQVTM, CDR2 ANQGSEA. Trimming stripped 4 bases from V and 2 bases from J, with 14 bases between. The CDR3 is 14 amino acids. CDR3 bases: TGCAGCGTTGGGGAGGGACGGCTAAACTATGGCTACACCTTC. Translation: CSVGEGRLNYGYTF.

This clonotype was observed a handful of times. The gene calls are TRBV12-3 or TRBV12-4 and TRBJ2-4; 8 nucleotides match TRBD1. The J call may not be correct, given that the DNA end is closer to TRBJ2-7. The CDR3 contains 14 residues. CDR3 protein: CASSLAGQVHEQYF. As DNA, the CDR3 is TGTGCCAGCAGTTTGGCGGGACAGGTCCACGAGCAGTACTTC.

The chain couples TRBV20-1 to TRBJ2-7; TRBD1 aligns across 9 bases. CDR1 is DFQATT, CDR2 SNEGSKA, per germline (reference sequence). There are 14 residues in the CDR3. The CDR3 sequence is CSSPGGTGFYEQYF. Written as DNA, the CDR3 is TGCAGCTCTCCCGGGGGGACAGGGTTTTACGAGCAGTACTTC.

The chain carries TRBV24-1 and TRBJ1-2; D unresolved. Deletions cut 3 bases from V and 0 bases from J, with 4 bases between. CDR3 length: 13 amino acids. Germline lookup yields CDR1 KGHDR and CDR2 SFDVKD. CDR3 amino acids: CATSDPPNYGYTF. The CDR3 bases are TGTGCCACCAGTGATCCACCTAACTATGGCTACACCTTC.

The chain couples TRBV6-6 to TRBJ2-4; D is uncertain. In germline, CDR1 is MNHNY, CDR2 SVGAGI (reference sequence). V was clipped by 6 bases and J by 6 bases, with 15 bases between them. The CDR3 totals 14 residues. This CDR3 reads CASRTTALGNIQYF. For the CDR3, the DNA is TGTGCCAGCAGAACGACCGCCCTCGGAAACATTCAGTACTTC.

The chain combines TRBV6-1 with TRBJ1-6; D perhaps matches TRBD1 (6 bases). In germline, CDR1 is MNHNS, CDR2 SASEGT. V lost 6 bases, J lost 0 bases, and 18 bases lay in between. The CDR3 consists of 18 residues. CDR3 nucleotides: TGTGCCAGCAGGGGGGTAGTAGGACAGAGCTCCTATAATTCACCCCTCCACTTT. It specifies CASRGVVGQSSYNSPLHF.

The sample holds a few counts of this clonotype. V and J are TRBV28 and TRBJ2-7; D gene uncertain. The CDR3 runs 14 residues. Trimming took off 5 bases at V and 2 bases at J, with 13 bases between the two ends. Germline V lookup: CDR1 MDHEN, CDR2 SYDVKM. The CDR3 sequence: CASSPPGPTYEQYF. In nucleotides, the CDR3 is TGTGCCAGCAGTCCACCCGGTCCCACCTACGAGCAGTACTTC. The whole variable domain, filled in from reference TRBV28 and TRBJ2-7, reads DVKVTQSSRYLVKRTGEKVFLECVQDMDHENMFWYRQDPGLGLRLIYFSYDVKMKEKGDIPEGYSVSREKKERFSLILESASTNQTSMYLCASSPPGPTYEQYFGPGTRLTVT.

This chain links TRBV11-3 with TRBJ2-1, with 9 bases lining up with TRBD2. From germline, CDR1 is SGHNT and CDR2 YENEEA. The CDR3 sequence is 15 residues long. J lost 8 bases, V lost 4 bases, and 9 bases had no gene match. CDR3 in amino acids: CASSSSGLASHEQFF. CDR3 nucleotides: TGTGCCAGCAGCTCGTCGGGACTAGCTTCGCATGAGCAGTTCTTC.